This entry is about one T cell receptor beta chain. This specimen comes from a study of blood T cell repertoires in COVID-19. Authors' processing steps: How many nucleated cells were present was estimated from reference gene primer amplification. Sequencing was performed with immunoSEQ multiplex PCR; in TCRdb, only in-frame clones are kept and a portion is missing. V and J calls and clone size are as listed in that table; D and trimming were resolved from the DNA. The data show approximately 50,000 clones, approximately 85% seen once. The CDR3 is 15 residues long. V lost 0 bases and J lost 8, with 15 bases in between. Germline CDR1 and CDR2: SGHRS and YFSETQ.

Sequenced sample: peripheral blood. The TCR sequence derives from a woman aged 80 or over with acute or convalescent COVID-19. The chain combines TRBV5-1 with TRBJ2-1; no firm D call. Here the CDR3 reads CASSLEPRQAHEQFF. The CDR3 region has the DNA TGCGCCAGCAGCTTGGAGCCTCGTCAAGCGCATGAGCAGTTCTTC. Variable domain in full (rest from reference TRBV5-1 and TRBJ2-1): KAGVTQTPRYLIKTRGQQVTLSCSPISGHRSVSWYQQTPGQGLQFLFEYFSETQRNKGNFPGRFSGRQFSNSRSEMNVSTLELGDSALYLCASSLEPRQAHEQFFGPGTRLTVL.